This T cell receptor (beta chain) was captured in a study of CD8 T cells in Susac syndrome. General observations from the study: The number of individuals included in the study's TCR sequencing and HLA analysis was acknowledged as relatively small.

TCR beta sequencing covered blood CD8+ and CD4+ T cells. cDNA came from about 0.5 to 1 ug RNA primed by random hexamers. TCRdb passed the immunoSEQ multiplex PCR reads through MiXCR, listing each CDR3 protein once. The sample has approximately 120,000 distinct CDR3 sequences, roughly 93% seen once. Trimming at V came to 3 bases and at J to 2 bases, leaving 8 bases not matched to a gene. The CDR3 loop spans 16 amino acids. Germline-derived CDR1 and CDR2 are KGHSH and LQKENI. Note on this clonotype: Its antigen is not identified.

Material for sequencing was CD8+ T cells from PBMCs. The chain couples TRBV18 to TRBJ2-5; 8 bases are shared with TRBD1. This clonotype was sampled from a human donor with multiple sclerosis. The CDR3 loop reads CASSPGDRLAQETQYF. The CDR3 DNA follows: TGTGCCAGCTCACCCGGGGACAGGCTAGCTCAAGAGACCCAGTACTTC.